Below are 22 T cell receptor beta chains sequenced from a single sample in a study of blood T cell repertoires in COVID-19. Assay used: immunoSEQ multiplex PCR; TCRdb lists only in-frame clones, some missing. The data contain under 400,000 clones, around nine tenths of them singletons. The material sequenced was peripheral blood. The receptors were sampled from a woman aged 60-70 years with COVID-19, enrolled during active disease.

The gene calls are TRBV9 and TRBJ1-2; no clear D gene. V was shortened by 3 bases and J by 2 bases, with 20 bases between the two germline ends. This CDR3 is built from 17 residues. Germline lookup yields CDR1 SGDLS and CDR2 YYNGEE. The CDR3 protein is CASSASITEGGNYGYTF. DNA of the CDR3: TGTGCCAGCAGCGCCTCAATTACCGAGGGAGGAAACTATGGCTACACCTTC.

The chain employs TRBV4-1 and TRBJ2-3; 13 bases line up with TRBD2. With 0 bases clipped from V and 6 bases from J, the junction kept 6 bases outside the gene matches. The CDR3 contains 17 residues. Looked up from germline, CDR1 is MGHRA and CDR2 is YSYEKL. Written as DNA, the CDR3 is TGCGCCAGCAGCCAAGAACTAGCGGGGGGGGTTAGGGATACGCAGTATTTT. This translates into CASSQELAGGVRDTQYF.

The V and J genes are TRBV10-1 and TRBJ1-5; weak D call: TRBD1 (5 bases). Trimming left V 4 bases short and J 6 bases short, with 10 bases between. The CDR3 is 13 amino acids. Germline values: CDR1 WNHNN, CDR2 SYGVQD (reference sequence). The CDR3 here is CASSAGSGQPQHF. CDR3 nucleotides: TGCGCCAGCAGTGCAGGGTCCGGTCAGCCCCAGCATTTT.

The J gene is TRBJ1-2, the V gene TRBV5-1; no clear D. CDR1 is SGHRS, CDR2 YFSETQ, per germline. The CDR3 has 15 residues. Trimming took off 5 bases at V and 0 bases at J, with 14 bases between the two ends. CDR3 loop: CASRLQESTNYGYTF. The CDR3 region has the DNA TGCGCCAGCAGACTTCAGGAATCCACTAACTATGGCTACACCTTC.

The chain carries TRBV2 and TRBJ2-3, with TRBD1 matching over 7 bases. The CDR3 runs to 12 residues. The germline gives CDR1 SNHLY, CDR2 FYNNEI. The V gene end was trimmed by 7 bases and the J gene end by 14 bases; junction bases not matched to a gene: 12. The CDR3 coding sequence is TGTGCCAGCATGCGGACAGGAAATTATCCGTATTTT. As protein: CASMRTGNYPYF.

This chain uses TRBV12-1 with TRBJ1-4. TRBV12-1 is recorded as a pseudogene. The CDR3 contains 13 residues. CDR3 sequence: CASSCATNEKLFF. The CDR3 nucleotides read TGTGCCAGCAGCTGCGCAACTAATGAAAAACTGTTTTTT.

The chain couples TRBV6-1 to TRBJ1-6; 9 bases fit TRBD1. V gave up 4 bases and J gave up 3 bases; unmatched junction bases: 10. The germline V gene has CDR1 MNHNS and CDR2 SASEGT. The CDR3 is made up of 18 amino acids. The CDR3 DNA is TGTGCCAGCAGTGTCCGAGGGGGGACAGGGAACTATAATTCACCCCTCCACTTT. This codes for CASSVRGGTGNYNSPLHF.

This clone was counted between two and nine times. This chain uses TRBV28 with TRBJ1-1; perhaps TRBD1 as D (5 bases). Per germline, CDR1 MDHEN and CDR2 SYDVKM. Trimming left V 1 base short and J 1 base short, with 10 bases between. CDR3 size: 15 residues. CDR3 coding DNA: TGTGCCAGCAGTTTATCGGGGGAGCCGAACACTGAAGCTTTCTTT. It codes for CASSLSGEPNTEAFF.

The rearrangement links TRBV27 to TRBJ1-1, with TRBD1 matching 8 bases. Losses at the gene ends were 6 bases for V and 4 bases for J; bases not matched to a gene: 10. Germline V lookup: CDR1 MNHEY, CDR2 SMNVEV (reference sequence). CDR3 length equals 15 residues. The CDR3 loop is CASSQAIRGLTEAFF. DNA for the CDR3: TGTGCCAGCAGCCAAGCTATCAGGGGGCTCACTGAAGCTTTCTTT.

The chain couples TRBV5-1 to TRBJ2-3, with D possibly TRBD2 on 5 matching bases. V was cut by 0 bases and J by 3 bases, with 20 bases left in between. This CDR3 is built from 18 residues. Germline loops: CDR1 SGHRS, CDR2 YFSETQ. The CDR3 is CASSLGARRNLATDTQYF. CDR3 nucleotide sequence: TGCGCCAGCAGCTTGGGGGCCAGGAGGAACCTCGCTACAGATACGCAGTATTTT.

This chain joins TRBV2 and TRBJ2-3; 8 nucleotides line up with TRBD1. The CDR3 loop spans 15 amino acids. Trimming removed 5 bases from V and 1 base from J; junction bases left unmatched: 5. Germline V CDR1 and CDR2: SNHLY, FYNNEI. The CDR3 DNA is TGTGCCAGCAGTCCAGGGGGCGCGGGCACAGATACGCAGTATTTT. Its protein product is CASSPGGAGTDTQYF.

This clone has just one count. The chain recombines TRBV7-6 with TRBJ1-1, with a possible D match to TRBD1 (6 bases). Germline CDR1 reads SGHVS; CDR2 reads FNYEAQ. The length of the CDR3 is 15 residues. Trimming shortened V by 5 bases and J by 4 bases, and 17 bases separated the two germline ends. The CDR3: CASSPNPTGTTEAFF. DNA for the CDR3: TGTGCCAGCAGCCCAAATCCTACAGGGACCACTGAAGCTTTCTTT.

The genes are TRBV6-5 and TRBJ1-5; the D gene is possibly TRBD1 (5 bases). V was shortened by 7 bases and J by 5 bases, with 9 bases between the two germline ends. This CDR3 comprises 12 residues. Per germline, CDR1 MNHEY and CDR2 SVGAGI. The DNA for the CDR3 is TGTGCCAGCAAGACAGTATATCAGCCCCAGCATTTT. It is translated as CASKTVYQPQHF.

This sequence joins TRBV5-4 and TRBJ2-5; 10 bases agree with TRBD2. This CDR3 is built from 17 residues. The V and J ends lost 4 bases and 5 bases, in that order; junction bases with no gene match: 14. Germline CDR1 and CDR2: SGHNT and YYREEE (reference sequence). In nucleotides, the CDR3 is TGTGCCAGCAGCCAAGGGGGGAGCGGGGGGGTTTGGGAGACCCAGTACTTC. Its translation is CASSQGGSGGVWETQYF.

This clone occurred once. The V gene is TRBV5-1, the J gene TRBJ1-6; tentative D call: TRBD1 (5 bases). This CDR3 has 14 residues. V shed 0 bases and J shed 10 bases, with 11 bases lying between them. CDR1 is SGHRS, CDR2 YFSETQ, per germline. This chain's CDR3 is CASSLGPGNSPLHF. CDR3 DNA sequence: TGCGCCAGCAGCTTGGGGCCAGGGAACTCACCCCTCCACTTT.

This clone was observed once. This rearrangement joins TRBV5-4 to TRBJ2-7; D may be TRBD1 (5 bases). CDR1 and CDR2 from the germline V gene are SGHNT and YYREEE (reference sequence). Trimming removed 4 bases from V and 1 base from J, with 15 bases in between. CDR3 size: 15 residues. The CDR3 sequence: CASSPTQTESYEQYF. The CDR3 coding sequence is TGTGCCAGCAGCCCGACGCAGACAGAATCCTACGAGCAGTACTTC.

The V call is TRBV5-8, the J call TRBJ1-5; 7 positions agree with TRBD1. V lost 3 bases to trimming and J lost 3 bases; unmatched junction nucleotides: 3. The CDR3 sequence is 14 residues long. CDR1 is SGHTS, CDR2 YDEGEE, per germline. The CDR3 loop reads CASSSGQVNQPQHF. The CDR3 nucleotides are TGTGCCAGCAGCTCAGGACAGGTCAATCAGCCCCAGCATTTT.

In its sample, this clone was seen a few times. The J gene is TRBJ2-1, the V gene TRBV9, with TRBD1 matching over 8 bases. The length of the CDR3 is 15 residues. Germline V gene sequence: CDR1 SGDLS, CDR2 YYNGEE. With V trimmed by 5 bases and J by 6 bases, 10 bases remained unmatched. CDR3 sequence reads: CASSVGTGATNEQFF. The CDR3 region has the DNA TGTGCCAGCAGTGTCGGGACAGGTGCTACCAATGAGCAGTTCTTC.

J is TRBJ1-1 and V is TRBV11-2; maybe TRBD1 (5 bases). V shed 2 bases and J shed 0 bases, with 10 bases lying between them. CDR1 is SGHAT and CDR2 is FQNNGV in the germline V gene. CDR3 length equals 15 residues. The CDR3 region has the DNA TGTGCCAGCAGCTTAAGGGGAGGGGTGAACACTGAAGCTTTCTTT. Translation: CASSLRGGVNTEAFF.

The rearrangement uses TRBV5-1 and TRBJ1-2, with unresolved D. The CDR3 is made up of 18 amino acids. Looked up from germline, CDR1 is SGHRS and CDR2 is YFSETQ. The V and J ends lost 0 bases and 0 bases respectively, with 18 bases between them. This chain's CDR3 is CASSLGAGVSSTNYGYTF. The CDR3, as DNA: TGCGCCAGCAGCTTGGGAGCCGGGGTTTCCTCGACTAACTATGGCTACACCTTC.

The sample holds one count of this clone. The V call is TRBV30, the J call TRBJ1-1; TRBD1 matches 7 bases. The CDR3 consists of 12 residues. Trimming removed 2 bases from V and 9 bases from J; junction bases left unmatched: 6. Per the germline V gene, CDR1 is GTSNPN and CDR2 is SVGIG (reference sequence). The CDR3 is CAWSWETGKAFF. The DNA for the CDR3 is TGTGCCTGGAGTTGGGAGACAGGGAAAGCTTTCTTT.

This clone was seen just once. This sequence joins TRBV6-5 and TRBJ2-2; perhaps TRBD2 as D (6 bases). This CDR3 region has 16 residues. The germline gives CDR1 MNHEY, CDR2 SVGAGI. With 4 bases removed from V and 3 bases from J, the gap between germline ends came to 15 bases. CDR3 loop: CASSSEAGLYTGELFF. DNA of the CDR3: TGTGCCAGCAGTTCCGAGGCGGGACTTTACACCGGGGAGCTGTTTTTT.